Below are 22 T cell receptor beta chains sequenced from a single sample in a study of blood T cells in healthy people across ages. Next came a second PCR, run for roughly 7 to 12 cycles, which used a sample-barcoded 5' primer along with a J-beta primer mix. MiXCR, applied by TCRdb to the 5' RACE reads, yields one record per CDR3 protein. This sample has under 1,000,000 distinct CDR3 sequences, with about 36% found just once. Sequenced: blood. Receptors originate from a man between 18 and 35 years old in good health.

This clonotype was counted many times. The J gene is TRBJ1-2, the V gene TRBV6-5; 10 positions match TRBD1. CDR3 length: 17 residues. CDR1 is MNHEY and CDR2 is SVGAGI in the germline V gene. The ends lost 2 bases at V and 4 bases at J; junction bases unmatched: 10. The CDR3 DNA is TGTGCCAGCAGTTACCCAGCCCGGGACAGGGGTTTCTATGGCTACACCTTC. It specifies CASSYPARDRGFYGYTF.

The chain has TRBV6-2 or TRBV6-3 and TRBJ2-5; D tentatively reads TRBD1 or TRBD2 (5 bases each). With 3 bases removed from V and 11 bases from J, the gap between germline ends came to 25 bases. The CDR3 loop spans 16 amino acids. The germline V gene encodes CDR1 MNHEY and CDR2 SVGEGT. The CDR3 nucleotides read TGTGCCAGCAGTTATCCCCCCGGGACCATTTACAATGAGCAGTACTTC. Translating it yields CASSYPPGTIYNEQYF.

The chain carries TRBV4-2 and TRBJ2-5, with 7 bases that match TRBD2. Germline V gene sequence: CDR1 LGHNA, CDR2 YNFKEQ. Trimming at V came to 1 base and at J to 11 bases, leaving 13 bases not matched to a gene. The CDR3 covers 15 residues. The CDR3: CASSQGGTIYNEQYF. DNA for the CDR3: TGTGCCAGCAGCCAAGGGGGGACTATATACAATGAGCAGTACTTC.

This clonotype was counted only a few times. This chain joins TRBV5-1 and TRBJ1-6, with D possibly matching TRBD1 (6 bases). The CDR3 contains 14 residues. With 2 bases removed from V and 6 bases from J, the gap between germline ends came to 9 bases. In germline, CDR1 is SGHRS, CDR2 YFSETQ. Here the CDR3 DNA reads TGCGCCAGCAGCTTCCAGGACAGTAATTCACCCCTCCACTTT. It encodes CASSFQDSNSPLHF.

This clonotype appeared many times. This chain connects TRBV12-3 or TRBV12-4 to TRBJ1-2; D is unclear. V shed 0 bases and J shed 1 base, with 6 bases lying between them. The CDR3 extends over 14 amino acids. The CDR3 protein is CASSLASINYGYTF. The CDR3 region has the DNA TGTGCCAGCAGTTTAGCGTCCATTAACTATGGCTACACCTTC.

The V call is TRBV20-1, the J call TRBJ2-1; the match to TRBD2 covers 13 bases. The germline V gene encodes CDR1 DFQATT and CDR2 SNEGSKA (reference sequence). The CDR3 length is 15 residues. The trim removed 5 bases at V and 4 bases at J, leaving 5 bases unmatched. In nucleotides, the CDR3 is TGCAGTGCTGCGCCGACTAGCGGGGGGTACAATGAGCAGTTCTTC. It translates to CSAAPTSGGYNEQFF.

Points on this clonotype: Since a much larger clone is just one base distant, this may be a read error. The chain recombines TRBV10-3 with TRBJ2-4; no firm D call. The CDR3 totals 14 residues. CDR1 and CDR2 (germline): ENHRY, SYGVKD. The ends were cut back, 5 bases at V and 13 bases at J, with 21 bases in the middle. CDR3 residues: CAISSMTISYGQYF. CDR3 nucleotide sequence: TGTGCCATCAGTTCTATGACAATCTCCTACGGGCAGTACTTC.

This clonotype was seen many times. For the CDR3, the DNA is TGTGCCAGCAGTGTGGCAGGGTCAGATACGCAGTATTTT. Translated: CASSVAGSDTQYF. The chain carries TRBV12-3 or TRBV12-4 and TRBJ2-3; maybe TRBD1 (5 bases). With 5 bases removed from V and 4 bases from J, the gap between germline ends came to 10 bases. This CDR3 region has 13 residues.

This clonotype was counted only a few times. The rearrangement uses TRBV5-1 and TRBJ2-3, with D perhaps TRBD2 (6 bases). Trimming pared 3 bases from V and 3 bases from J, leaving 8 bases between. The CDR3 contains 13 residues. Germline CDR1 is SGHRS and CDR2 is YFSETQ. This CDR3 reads CASSSGETDTQYF. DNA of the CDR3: TGCGCCAGCAGCTCGGGGGAAACAGATACGCAGTATTTT.

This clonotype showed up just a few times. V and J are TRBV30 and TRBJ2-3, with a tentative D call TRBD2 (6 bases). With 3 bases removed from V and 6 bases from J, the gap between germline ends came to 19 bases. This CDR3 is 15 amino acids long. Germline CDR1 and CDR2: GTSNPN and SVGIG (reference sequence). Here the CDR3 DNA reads TGTGCCTGGAGGGGGGACTTCATCCGGGGGGATACGCAGTATTTT. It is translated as CAWRGDFIRGDTQYF.

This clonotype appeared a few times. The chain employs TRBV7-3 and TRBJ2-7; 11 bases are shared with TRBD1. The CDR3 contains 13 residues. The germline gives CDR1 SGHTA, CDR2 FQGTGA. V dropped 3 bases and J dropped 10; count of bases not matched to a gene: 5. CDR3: CASSLGTGGSQYF. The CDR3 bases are TGTGCCAGCAGCTTGGGGACAGGGGGGTCCCAGTACTTC.

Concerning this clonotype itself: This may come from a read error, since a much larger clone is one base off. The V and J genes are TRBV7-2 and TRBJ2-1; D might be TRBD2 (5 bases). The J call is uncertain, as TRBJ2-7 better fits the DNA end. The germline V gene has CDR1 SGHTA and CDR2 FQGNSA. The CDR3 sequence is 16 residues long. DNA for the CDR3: TGTGCCAGCAACAAAGACGGGGTGGGCTCCTACAATGAGCAGTACTTC. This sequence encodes CASNKDGVGSYNEQYF.

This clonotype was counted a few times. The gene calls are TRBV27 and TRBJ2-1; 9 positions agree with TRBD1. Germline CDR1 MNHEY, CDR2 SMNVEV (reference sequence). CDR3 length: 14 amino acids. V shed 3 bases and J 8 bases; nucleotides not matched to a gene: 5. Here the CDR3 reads CASSLYRGPYEQFF. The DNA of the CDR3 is TGTGCCAGCAGTTTGTACAGGGGGCCTTATGAGCAGTTCTTC.

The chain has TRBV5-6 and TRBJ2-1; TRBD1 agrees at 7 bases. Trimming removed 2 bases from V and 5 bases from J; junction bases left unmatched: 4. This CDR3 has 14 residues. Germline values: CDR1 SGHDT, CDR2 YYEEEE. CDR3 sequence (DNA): TGTGCCAGCAGCTTCCTCGGACAGGACAATGAGCAGTTCTTC. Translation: CASSFLGQDNEQFF.

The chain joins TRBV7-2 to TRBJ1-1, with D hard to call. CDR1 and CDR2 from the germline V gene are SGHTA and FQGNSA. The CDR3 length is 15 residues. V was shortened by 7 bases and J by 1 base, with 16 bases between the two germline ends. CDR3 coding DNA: TGTGCCAGCACCTCTTCCCGCGGCGGGAACACTGAAGCTTTCTTT. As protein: CASTSSRGGNTEAFF.

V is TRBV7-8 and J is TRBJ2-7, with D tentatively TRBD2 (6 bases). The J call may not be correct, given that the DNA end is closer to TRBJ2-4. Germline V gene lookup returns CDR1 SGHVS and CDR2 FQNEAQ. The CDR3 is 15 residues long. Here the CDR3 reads CASSLIGVEGDIQYF. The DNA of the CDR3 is TGTGCCAGCAGCTTAATTGGGGTGGAGGGAGACATTCAGTACTTC.

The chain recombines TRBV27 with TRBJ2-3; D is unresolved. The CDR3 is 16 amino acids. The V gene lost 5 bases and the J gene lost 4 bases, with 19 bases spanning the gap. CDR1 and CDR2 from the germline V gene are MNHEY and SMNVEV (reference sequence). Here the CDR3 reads CASSPSSTLRADTQYF. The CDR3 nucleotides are TGTGCCAGCAGTCCTTCGTCGACCCTTAGGGCAGATACGCAGTATTTT.

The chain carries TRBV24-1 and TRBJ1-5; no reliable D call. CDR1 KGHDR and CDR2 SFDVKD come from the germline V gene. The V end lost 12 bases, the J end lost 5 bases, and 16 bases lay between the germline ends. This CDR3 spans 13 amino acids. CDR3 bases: TGTGCCCCCCCTGGGGTTGGGGATCAGCCCCAGCATTTT. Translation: CAPPGVGDQPQHF.

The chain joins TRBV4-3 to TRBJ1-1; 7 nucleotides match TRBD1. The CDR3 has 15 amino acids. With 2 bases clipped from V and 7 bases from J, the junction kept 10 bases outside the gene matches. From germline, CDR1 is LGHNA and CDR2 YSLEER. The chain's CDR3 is CASSQTPQGQYEAFF. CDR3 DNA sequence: TGCGCCAGCAGCCAAACCCCACAGGGGCAATATGAAGCTTTCTTT.

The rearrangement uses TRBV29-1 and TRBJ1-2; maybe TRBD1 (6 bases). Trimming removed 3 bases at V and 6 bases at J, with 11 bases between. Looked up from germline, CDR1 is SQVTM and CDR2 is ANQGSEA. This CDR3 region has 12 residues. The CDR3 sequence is CSVDRGSDGYTF. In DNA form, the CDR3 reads TGCAGCGTTGACAGGGGTTCGGATGGCTACACCTTC.

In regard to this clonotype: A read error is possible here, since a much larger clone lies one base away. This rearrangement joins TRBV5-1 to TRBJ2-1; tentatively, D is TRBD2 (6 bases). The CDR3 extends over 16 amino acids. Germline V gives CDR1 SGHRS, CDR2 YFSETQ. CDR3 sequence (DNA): TGCGCCAGCAGCTTGGGCGGAGGGGTCTCCTACAATGGGCAGTTCTTC. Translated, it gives CASSLGGGVSYNGQFF.

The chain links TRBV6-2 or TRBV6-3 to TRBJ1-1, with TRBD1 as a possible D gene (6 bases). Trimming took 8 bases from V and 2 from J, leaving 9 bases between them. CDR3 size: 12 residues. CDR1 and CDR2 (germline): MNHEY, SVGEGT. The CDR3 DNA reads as TGTGCCAGCCGGACAGCCAACACTGAAGCTTTCTTT. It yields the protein CASRTANTEAFF.